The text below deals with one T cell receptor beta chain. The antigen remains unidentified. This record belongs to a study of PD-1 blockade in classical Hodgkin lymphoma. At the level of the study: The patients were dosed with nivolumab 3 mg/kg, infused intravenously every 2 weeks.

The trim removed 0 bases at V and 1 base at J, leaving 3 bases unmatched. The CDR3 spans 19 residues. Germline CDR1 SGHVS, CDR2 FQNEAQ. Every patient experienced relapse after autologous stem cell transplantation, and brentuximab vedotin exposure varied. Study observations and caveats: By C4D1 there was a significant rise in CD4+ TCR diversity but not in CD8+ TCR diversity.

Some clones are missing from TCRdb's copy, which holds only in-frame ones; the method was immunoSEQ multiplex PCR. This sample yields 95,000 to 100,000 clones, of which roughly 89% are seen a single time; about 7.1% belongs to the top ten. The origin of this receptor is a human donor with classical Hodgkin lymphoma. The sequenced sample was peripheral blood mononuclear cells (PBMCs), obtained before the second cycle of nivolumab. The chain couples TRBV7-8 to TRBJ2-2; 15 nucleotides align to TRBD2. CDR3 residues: CASSLAPGLAGGNTGELFF. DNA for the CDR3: TGTGCCAGCAGCTTAGCCCCGGGACTAGCGGGGGGGAACACCGGGGAGCTGTTTTTT.